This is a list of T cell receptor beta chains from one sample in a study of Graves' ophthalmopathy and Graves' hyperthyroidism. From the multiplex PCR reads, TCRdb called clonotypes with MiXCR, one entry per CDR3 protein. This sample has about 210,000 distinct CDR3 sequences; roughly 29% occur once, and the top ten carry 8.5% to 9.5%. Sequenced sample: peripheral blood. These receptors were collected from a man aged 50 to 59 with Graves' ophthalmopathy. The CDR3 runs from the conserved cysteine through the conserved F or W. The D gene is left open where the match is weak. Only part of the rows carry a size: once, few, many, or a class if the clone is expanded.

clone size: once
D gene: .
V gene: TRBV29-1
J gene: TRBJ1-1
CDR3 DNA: TGCAGCGTTGAAGTGAACGGGGCGCGGGAGACTGAAGCTTTCTTT
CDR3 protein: CSVEVNGARETEAFF

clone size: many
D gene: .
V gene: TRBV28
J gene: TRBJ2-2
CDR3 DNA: TGTGCCAGCACGGGGGAAATTAACACCGGGGAGCTGTTTTTT
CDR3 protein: CASTGEINTGELFF

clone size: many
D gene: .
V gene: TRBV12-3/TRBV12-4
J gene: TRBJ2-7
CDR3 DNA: TGTGCCAGCAGTTTAGCGGGGGGGGCCACCTACGAGCAGTACTTC
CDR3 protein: CASSLAGGATYEQYF

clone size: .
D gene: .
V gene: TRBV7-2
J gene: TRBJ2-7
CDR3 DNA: TGTGCCAGCAGCCCGACTATAGTTCGCGTCGAGCAGTACTTC
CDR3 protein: CASSPTIVRVEQYF

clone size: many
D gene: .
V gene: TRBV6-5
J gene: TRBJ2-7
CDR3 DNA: TGTGCCAGCAGTTACTCGTGGTACTCTCAGTCCGGCGAGCAGTACTTC
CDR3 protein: CASSYSWYSQSGEQYF

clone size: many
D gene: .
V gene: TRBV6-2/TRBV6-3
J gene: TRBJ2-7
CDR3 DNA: TGTGCCAGCGGCGGGAACTACGAGCAGTACTTC
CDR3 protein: CASGGNYEQYF

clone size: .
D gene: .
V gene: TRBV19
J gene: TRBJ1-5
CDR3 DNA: TGTGCCAGTAGTATAGTTCCAGGAGATCAGCCCCAGCATTTT
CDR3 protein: CASSIVPGDQPQHF

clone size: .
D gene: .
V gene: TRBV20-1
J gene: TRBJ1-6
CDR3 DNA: TGCAGTGCTAGAGATCTCGGGGGGCCGTTTGATAATTCACCCCTCCACTTT
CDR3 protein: CSARDLGGPFDNSPLHF

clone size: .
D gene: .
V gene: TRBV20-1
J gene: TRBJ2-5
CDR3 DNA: TGCAGTGCAGGACCAAACAACCAATTCCAAGAGACCCAGTACTTC
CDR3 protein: CSAGPNNQFQETQYF

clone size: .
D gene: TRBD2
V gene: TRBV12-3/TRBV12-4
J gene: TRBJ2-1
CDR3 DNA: TGTGCCAGCACCTCTTCGGGAGGCTATGAGCAGTTCTTC
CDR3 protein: CASTSSGGYEQFF

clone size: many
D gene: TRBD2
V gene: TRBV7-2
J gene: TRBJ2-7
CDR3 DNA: TGTGCCAGCAGCTCGCTAGCGGGAGGATGGAGCGAGCAGTACTTC
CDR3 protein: CASSSLAGGWSEQYF

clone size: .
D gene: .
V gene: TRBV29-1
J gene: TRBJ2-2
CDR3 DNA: TGCAGCGCAACTGACGGGAGCGGTTACACCGGGGAGCTGTTTTTT
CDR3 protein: CSATDGSGYTGELFF

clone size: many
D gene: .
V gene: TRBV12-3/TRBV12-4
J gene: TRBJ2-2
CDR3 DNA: TGTGCCAGCAGTTTCTGGCTGAGGGGGGGCTCCGGGGAGCTGTTTTTT
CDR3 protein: CASSFWLRGGSGELFF

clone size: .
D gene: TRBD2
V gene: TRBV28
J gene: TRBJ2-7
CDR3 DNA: TGTGCCAGCAGTTCGGCTAGCGGTTTTCCCTACGAGCAGTACTTC
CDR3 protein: CASSSASGFPYEQYF

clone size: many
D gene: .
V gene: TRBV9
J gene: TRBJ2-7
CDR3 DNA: TGTGCCAGCAGCGTAGGGGGTAGAGGCAGTTTCTACGAGCAGTACTTC
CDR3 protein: CASSVGGRGSFYEQYF

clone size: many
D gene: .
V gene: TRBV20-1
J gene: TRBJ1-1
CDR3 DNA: TGCAGTGCTAGAGCCATGGCCAACACTGAAGCTTTCTTT
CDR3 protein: CSARAMANTEAFF

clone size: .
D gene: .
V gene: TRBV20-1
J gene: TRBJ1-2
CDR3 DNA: TGCAGTGCTTGGGGAGGGGGCTATGGCTACACCTTC
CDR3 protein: CSAWGGGYGYTF

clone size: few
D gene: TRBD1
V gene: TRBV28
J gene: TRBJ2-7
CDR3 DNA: TGTGCCAGCAGCCACCCCCGGGACAGGTCCTACGAGCAGTACTTC
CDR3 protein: CASSHPRDRSYEQYF

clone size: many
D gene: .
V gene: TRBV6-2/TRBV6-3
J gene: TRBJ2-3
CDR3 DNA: TGTGCCAGCAGTTATTCGGTGGGCGGAAGCACAGATACGCAGTATTTT
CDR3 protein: CASSYSVGGSTDTQYF

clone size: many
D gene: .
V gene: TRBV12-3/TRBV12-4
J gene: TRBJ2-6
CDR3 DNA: TGTGCCAGCAGCCCCCCCGGTGGGGGGTTCGGGGCCAACGTCCTGACTTTC
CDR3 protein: CASSPPGGGFGANVLTF

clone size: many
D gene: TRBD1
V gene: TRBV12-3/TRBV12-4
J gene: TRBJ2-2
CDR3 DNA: TGTGCCAGCAGTGCACCGGGACAGTCGAACACCGGGGAGCTGTTTTTT
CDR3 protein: CASSAPGQSNTGELFF

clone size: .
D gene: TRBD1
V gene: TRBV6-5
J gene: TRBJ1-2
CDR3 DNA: TGTGCCAGCAGTTACTCGGACAGGGGCGCTAACTATGGCTACACCTTC
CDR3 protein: CASSYSDRGANYGYTF

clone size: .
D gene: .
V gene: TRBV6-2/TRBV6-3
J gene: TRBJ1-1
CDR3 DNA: TGTGCCAGCAGGCAGGGTTTTGAAGCTTTCTTT
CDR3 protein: CASRQGFEAFF

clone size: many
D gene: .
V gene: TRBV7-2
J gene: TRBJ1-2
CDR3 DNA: TGTGCCAGCAGCTTGAGGAGGGGTTCCTACGATGGCTACACCTTC
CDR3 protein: CASSLRRGSYDGYTF

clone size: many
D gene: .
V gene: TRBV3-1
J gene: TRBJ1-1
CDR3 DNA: TGTGCCAGCAGCCAAGATCGCGGCAGACGGACTGAAGCTTTCTTT
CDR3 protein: CASSQDRGRRTEAFF

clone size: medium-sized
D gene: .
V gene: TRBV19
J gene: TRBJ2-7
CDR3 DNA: TGTGCCAGTAGTATTCTTCCCTCCTACGAGCAGTACTTC
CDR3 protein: CASSILPSYEQYF

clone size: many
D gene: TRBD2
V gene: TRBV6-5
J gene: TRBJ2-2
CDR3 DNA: TGTGCCAGCAGTTACTCTAGACTAGCGGGGACCGGGGAGCTGTTTTTT
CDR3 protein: CASSYSRLAGTGELFF

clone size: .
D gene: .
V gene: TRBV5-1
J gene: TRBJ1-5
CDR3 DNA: TGCGCCAGCAGCGAATCAGGGACCCCAAGTCAGCCCCAGCATTTT
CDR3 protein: CASSESGTPSQPQHF

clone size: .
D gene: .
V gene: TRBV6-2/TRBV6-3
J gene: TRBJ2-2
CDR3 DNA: TGTGCCAGCAGTTACATAAGTCGGGCTGACAGAAAAGGCGGGGAGCTGTTTTTT
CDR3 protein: CASSYISRADRKGGELFF